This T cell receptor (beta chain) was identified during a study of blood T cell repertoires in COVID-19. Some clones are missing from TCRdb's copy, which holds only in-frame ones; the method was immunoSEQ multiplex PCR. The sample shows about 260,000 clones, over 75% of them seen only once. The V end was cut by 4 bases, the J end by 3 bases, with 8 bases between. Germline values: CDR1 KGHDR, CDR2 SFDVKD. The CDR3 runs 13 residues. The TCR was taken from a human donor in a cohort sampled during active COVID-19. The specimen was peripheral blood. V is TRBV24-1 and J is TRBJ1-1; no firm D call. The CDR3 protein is CATSEAGYTEAFF. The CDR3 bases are TGTGCCACCAGTGAGGCGGGATACACTGAAGCTTTCTTT.